One and the same sample provided the 11 T cell receptor beta chains below, sequenced in a study of cytomegalovirus exposure and HLA in healthy donors. Amplification used 60 Vbeta primers and 13 Jbeta primers. Data came from immunoSEQ multiplex PCR; TCRdb stores just in-frame clones and leaves some out. This sample contains over 100,000 clones. The specimen was PBMCs. The receptor source for this set is a man aged 18 to 30 in good health and CMV-seronegative.

The CDR3 DNA is TGTGCCAGAAGCGGGAGCGCCCCCCCCGGGGAGCTGTTTTTT. It is translated as CARSGSAPPGELFF. The rearrangement joins TRBV5-3 to TRBJ2-2; TRBD2 might be the D (5 bases). TRBV5-3 is assigned to the ORF class and has an uncertain function. The CDR3 runs 14 residues. The ends were cut back, 4 bases at V and 6 bases at J, with 13 bases in the middle.

J is TRBJ2-7 and V is TRBV19; 7 positions agree with TRBD2. Trimming took 3 bases from V and 6 from J; bases not matched to a gene: 8. From germline, CDR1 is LNHDA and CDR2 SQIVND (reference sequence). This CDR3 spans 14 amino acids. In DNA, the CDR3 is TGTGCCAGTAGTATGAGCGGGACGGTGAGCGAGCAGTACTTC. It is translated as CASSMSGTVSEQYF.

V gene TRBV5-8 combines with J gene TRBJ2-5; the D is unclear. Germline V gene data show CDR1 as SGHTS and CDR2 as YDEGEE. The CDR3 sequence is 17 residues long. V lost 4 bases and J lost 1, with 20 bases in between. DNA of the CDR3: TGTGCCAGCAGCGGCGGCGACGTCTTCGCTGGCCAAGAGACCCAGTACTTC. Its protein product is CASSGGDVFAGQETQYF.

This clone counts as medium-sized by frequency. The chain employs TRBV6-6 and TRBJ2-3; D not certain. Germline loops: CDR1 MNHNY, CDR2 SVGAGI (reference sequence). The CDR3 spans 12 residues. The V gene lost 5 bases and the J gene lost 7 bases, with 10 bases spanning the gap. This CDR3 reads CASSDGVNTQYF. The CDR3 DNA reads TGTGCCAGCAGTGACGGAGTCAATACGCAGTATTTT.

The chain combines TRBV28 with TRBJ2-1; 13 positions agree with TRBD2. CDR1 is MDHEN, CDR2 SYDVKM, per germline. The CDR3 runs to 16 residues. V shed 7 bases, J shed 10 bases, and the junction held 13 bases outside the gene matches. The CDR3 bases are TGTGCCAGCAAGCGGACCGGGACTAGCGGGGTCGGGGAGCAGTTCTTC. Its translation is CASKRTGTSGVGEQFF. Supplemented by reference TRBV28 and TRBJ2-1, the full variable domain reads DVKVTQSSRYLVKRTGEKVFLECVQDMDHENMFWYRQDPGLGLRLIYFSYDVKMKEKGDIPEGYSVSREKKERFSLILESASTNQTSMYLCASKRTGTSGVGEQFFGPGTRLTVL.

V and J are TRBV2 and TRBJ1-1; unclear D gene. The CDR3 runs to 13 residues. Trimming took 10 bases from V and 0 from J, leaving 12 bases between them. Germline loops: CDR1 SNHLY, CDR2 FYNNEI. The CDR3 reads CAMPTGVNTEAFF. CDR3 sequence (DNA): TGTGCCATGCCCACCGGGGTGAACACTGAAGCTTTCTTT. The full variable domain, in which reference TRBV2 and TRBJ1-1 provide the parts outside the CDR3, is EPEVTQTPSHQVTQMGQEVILRCVPISNHLYFYWYRQILGQKVEFLVSFYNNEISEKSEIFDDQFSVERPDGSNFTLKIRSTKLEDSAMYFCAMPTGVNTEAFFGQGTRLTVV.

The V call is TRBV11-2, the J call TRBJ1-5, with TRBD1 matching 9 bases. Per germline, CDR1 SGHAT and CDR2 FQNNGV. Germline trimming cut 4 bases from V and 6 bases from J; bases unmatched to any gene: 7. The CDR3 consists of 15 residues. This CDR3 is CASSSTGGEGQPQHF. The CDR3 coding sequence is TGTGCCAGCAGCTCGACAGGGGGAGAGGGTCAGCCCCAGCATTTT.

The CDR3 DNA reads as TGTGCCAGCACCACCAGGACAGTCCCTGGAAACACCATATATTTT. Translating gives CASTTRTVPGNTIYF. J is TRBJ1-3 and V is TRBV11-2, with a weak D call TRBD1 (6 bases). V was cut by 7 bases and J by 2 bases, with 15 bases left in between. Germline CDR1 reads SGHAT; CDR2 reads FQNNGV. The CDR3 covers 15 residues.

The V and J genes are TRBV10-3 and TRBJ2-7; possibly TRBD2 for D (6 bases). The CDR3 is 14 amino acids. V was trimmed by 4 bases and J by 7 bases, leaving 17 bases between them. Per the germline V gene, CDR1 is ENHRY and CDR2 is SYGVKD. The CDR3 region is CAISGGRRGREQYF. The CDR3 bases are TGTGCCATCAGTGGGGGGAGGCGGGGTCGGGAGCAGTACTTC.

This sequence joins TRBV6-5 and TRBJ1-2, with D possibly being TRBD1 (5 bases). CDR3 length equals 16 residues. Germline V CDR1 and CDR2: MNHEY, SVGAGI. Deletions cut 2 bases from V and 4 bases from J, with 17 bases between. CDR3 in DNA: TGTGCCAGCAGTTACGTTCGGACCGGGGGAGGCTATGGCTACACCTTC. This encodes CASSYVRTGGGYGYTF.

This rearrangement joins TRBV5-6 to TRBJ2-6; 7 bases align to TRBD1. CDR3 length equals 17 residues. Trimming took 4 bases from V and 1 from J; bases not matched to a gene: 8. Germline assignment: CDR1 SGHDT and CDR2 YYEEEE. The CDR3 reads CASSAEQGESGANVLTF. CDR3 nucleotides: TGTGCCAGCAGCGCAGAGCAGGGGGAGTCTGGGGCCAACGTCCTGACTTTC.